This TCR beta chain was profiled in a study of blood T cell repertoires in COVID-19. Background on the study: Material from acute and convalescent COVID-19 was sourced from the United States, Italy and Spain.

CDR3 size: 14 residues. CDR1 and CDR2 (germline): SGHRS, YFSETQ. Trimming cost V 3 bases and J 5 bases, with 11 bases left between them. Libraries were prepared by immunoSEQ multiplex PCR; TCRdb keeps only in-frame clonotypes and omits some of them. The table has around 62,000 clones, around 87% seen once; the top ten hold 1% to 1.5%. The sample consisted of peripheral blood. This chain connects TRBV5-1 to TRBJ1-4; D call uncertain. The receptor was derived from a woman aged 55-69 years with acute or convalescent COVID-19. In DNA, the CDR3 is TGCGCCAGCAGCTACTCCGGGAAAAATGAAAAACTGTTTTTT. It codes for CASSYSGKNEKLFF.